One sample yielded the 14 T cell receptor beta chains listed below, sequenced in a study of read filtering for tumor transcriptome and immune sequencing. From around 440 ng of RNA, a library with molecular barcoded alpha/delta and beta/gamma adaptors was made. TCRdb passed the reads through MiXCR, listing each CDR3 protein once. The table has about 58,000 distinct CDR3 sequences, around an eighth seen once. The sample consisted of a population of CD138-negative cells sorted from bone marrow. Receptors originate from a donor aged 40 or over with multiple myeloma.

Comments on this clonotype: Mismatch with germline at one junction end may stem from a read error. The chain employs TRBV6-1 and TRBJ2-1; 9 bases agree with TRBD1. The CDR3 contains 16 residues. From germline, CDR1 is MNHNS and CDR2 SASEGT. The CDR3 spells CASSGVRTGVCNEQFF. Here the CDR3 DNA reads TGCGCCAGCAGTGGGGTTAGGACAGGGGTATGCAATGAGCAGTTCTTC.

This clonotype was observed many times. The chain has TRBV5-1 and TRBJ2-7, with TRBD2 identical over 8 bases. CDR3 size: 17 residues. V shed 4 bases, J shed 7 bases, and the junction held 19 bases outside the gene matches. Looked up from germline, CDR1 is SGHRS and CDR2 is YFSETQ. The CDR3 spells CASSPDLVAGQVGEQYF. CDR3 coding DNA: TGCGCCAGCAGCCCTGATCTTGTAGCGGGACAAGTTGGGGAGCAGTACTTC.

The sample holds many counts of this clonotype. The rearrangement joins TRBV12-3 or TRBV12-4 to TRBJ2-3, with a weak D call TRBD1 (5 bases). V was shortened by 6 bases and J by 0 bases, with 7 bases between the two germline ends. The length of the CDR3 is 13 residues. The CDR3 sequence: CASSRASTDTQYF. In DNA, the CDR3 is TGTGCCAGCAGCAGGGCGAGCACAGATACGCAGTATTTT.

This clonotype was recorded a few times. A much larger clone is a single base away; this may be a read error. The gene calls are TRBV20-1 and TRBJ2-3, with 10 nucleotides matching TRBD1. CDR1 is DFQATT, CDR2 SNEGSKA, per germline (reference sequence). CDR3 length equals 14 residues. The CDR3 DNA reads as TGCGGTGCGCAGTCCGGGACAGGGGTAGATACGCAGTATTTT. Translation: CGAQSGTGVDTQYF.

As to this clonotype: A much bigger clone sits one base away, suggesting this may be a read error. CDR3 residues: CASNGREKETQYF. The CDR3 DNA sequence: TGTGCCAGCAATGGCAGGGAGAAGGAGACCCAGTACTTC. V is TRBV2 and J is TRBJ2-5; the D gene could be TRBD1 or TRBD2 (5 bases each). CDR1 and CDR2 from the germline V gene are SNHLY and FYNNEI. This CDR3 is 13 amino acids long. The V end was cut by 7 bases, the J end by 5 bases, with 14 bases between.

This clonotype came up a few times. CDR3 nucleotide sequence: TGTGCCAGCAGCTTAGCGGGGGTCGATTACGAGCAGTACTTC. Its translation: CASSLAGVDYEQYF. The chain is built from TRBV7-9 and TRBJ2-7; D may correspond to TRBD1 or TRBD2 (5 bases each). Germline CDR1 and CDR2: SEHNR and FQNEAQ (reference sequence). V was trimmed by 0 bases and J by 4 bases, leaving 10 bases between them. This CDR3 spans 14 amino acids. Combining the CDR3 with reference TRBV7-9 and TRBJ2-7 gives the whole variable domain DTGVSQNPRHKITKRGQNVTFRCDPISEHNRLYWYRQTLGQGPEFLTYFQNEAQLEKSRLLSDRFSAERPKGSFSTLEIQRTEQGDSAMYLCASSLAGVDYEQYFGPGTRLTVT.

The chain couples TRBV24-1 to TRBJ2-1; the D gene is possibly TRBD1 (6 bases). Germline assignment: CDR1 KGHDR and CDR2 SFDVKD. The CDR3 is 17 residues long. The V end lost 4 bases, the J end lost 9 bases, and 24 bases lay between the germline ends. CDR3 DNA: TGTGCCACCAGTGACCCCCCCCAGGGGTGTAACATAATTGAGCAGTTCTTC. Translating gives CATSDPPQGCNIIEQFF.

The sample holds a few counts of this clonotype. No conserved phenylalanine or tryptophan is present at the end of the CDR3, so a read error is the likely explanation. The chain couples TRBV5-1 to TRBJ1-1, with D uncertain. Trimming shortened V by 0 bases and J by 7 bases, and 10 bases separated the two germline ends. The germline V gene has CDR1 SGHRS and CDR2 YFSETQ. The CDR3 is 13 amino acids. The CDR3 sequence is CASSLAIDGEAFP. In DNA, the CDR3 is TGCGCCAGCAGCTTGGCCATTGATGGTGAAGCTTTCCCT.

Ten or more counts support this clonotype. The chain links TRBV29-1 to TRBJ1-1; D is uncertain. The CDR3 extends over 11 amino acids. V lost 7 bases to trimming and J lost 1 base, with 7 bases between them. Germline V gene data show CDR1 as SQVTM and CDR2 as ANQGSEA. CDR3 coding DNA: TGCAGCGGATCGGAGAACACTGAAGCTTTCTTT. The encoded protein is CSGSENTEAFF.

This clonotype is medium-sized. The V call is TRBV19, the J call TRBJ2-7, with a possible D match to TRBD1 (5 bases). CDR1 LNHDA and CDR2 SQIVND come from the germline V gene (reference sequence). V gave up 8 bases and J gave up 3 bases, with 8 bases separating them. The CDR3 totals 11 residues. Here the CDR3 reads CASLQGYEQYF. The CDR3 nucleotides are TGTGCCAGTCTTCAGGGCTACGAGCAGTACTTC.

The genes are TRBV18 and TRBJ1-3; maybe TRBD1 (5 bases). Germline V lookup: CDR1 KGHSH, CDR2 LQKENI. This CDR3 has 14 residues. V lost 3 bases to trimming and J lost 4 bases, with 10 bases between them. The CDR3 nucleotides read TGTGCCAGCTCACCCCTGACAGACGGAAACACCATATATTTT. This translates into CASSPLTDGNTIYF.

This clonotype has a count of ten or more. This chain uses TRBV7-3 with TRBJ1-1; 8 nucleotides align to TRBD1. From germline, CDR1 is SGHTA and CDR2 FQGTGA. The CDR3 spans 13 residues. J was trimmed by 5 bases and V by 8 bases; bases with no gene match: 7. Here the CDR3 DNA reads TGTGCCAGCTCACGGGACAGGTATACTGAAGCTTTCTTT. It translates to CASSRDRYTEAFF.

This clonotype was picked up a small number of times. V and J are TRBV15 and TRBJ2-6, with D perhaps matching TRBD1 (5 bases). V lost 4 bases, J lost 0 bases, and 7 bases lay in between. The CDR3 extends over 15 amino acids. CDR1 LNHNV and CDR2 YYDKDF come from the germline V gene (reference sequence). In DNA form, the CDR3 reads TGTGCCACCAGCAAACAGGCCTCTGGGGCCAACGTCCTGACTTTC. Its translation: CATSKQASGANVLTF.

This clonotype was found many times. The chain links TRBV5-1 to TRBJ1-1; no firm D call. The CDR3 extends over 14 amino acids. The germline V gene encodes CDR1 SGHRS and CDR2 YFSETQ. The germline V and J ends were trimmed by 4 bases and 1 base, with 11 bases remaining between them. This CDR3 is CASSMDGENTEAFF. In DNA, the CDR3 is TGCGCCAGCAGCATGGACGGGGAGAACACTGAAGCTTTCTTT.